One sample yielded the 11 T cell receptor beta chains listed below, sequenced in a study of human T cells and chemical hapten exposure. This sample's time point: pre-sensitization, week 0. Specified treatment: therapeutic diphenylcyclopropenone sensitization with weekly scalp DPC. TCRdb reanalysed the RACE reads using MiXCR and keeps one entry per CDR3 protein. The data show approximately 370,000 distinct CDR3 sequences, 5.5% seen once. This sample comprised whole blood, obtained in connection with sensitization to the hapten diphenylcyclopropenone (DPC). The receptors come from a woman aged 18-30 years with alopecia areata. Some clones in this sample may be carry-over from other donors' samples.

The CDR3 here is CASSFMFSGYTF. The DNA of the CDR3 is TGTGCCAGCAGTTTTATGTTTAGTGGCTACACCTTC. This chain links TRBV28 with TRBJ1-2; D remains unclear. V was shortened by 3 bases and J by 7 bases, with 9 bases between the two germline ends. The germline V gene encodes CDR1 MDHEN and CDR2 SYDVKM. This CDR3 is built from 12 residues.

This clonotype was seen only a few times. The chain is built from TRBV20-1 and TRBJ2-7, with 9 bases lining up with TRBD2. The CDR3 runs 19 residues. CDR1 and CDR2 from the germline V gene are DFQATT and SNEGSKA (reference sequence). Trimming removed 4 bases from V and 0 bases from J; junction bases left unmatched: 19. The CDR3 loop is CSATGGPTSGFKGSYEQYF. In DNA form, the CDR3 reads TGCAGTGCTACTGGGGGTCCAACTAGCGGGTTCAAAGGCTCCTACGAGCAGTACTTC.

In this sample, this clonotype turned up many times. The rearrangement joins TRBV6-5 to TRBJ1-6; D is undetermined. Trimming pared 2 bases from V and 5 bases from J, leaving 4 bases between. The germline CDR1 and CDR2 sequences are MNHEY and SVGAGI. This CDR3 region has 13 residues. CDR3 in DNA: TGTGCCAGCAGTTACAGGCATAATTCACCCCTCCACTTT. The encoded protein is CASSYRHNSPLHF.

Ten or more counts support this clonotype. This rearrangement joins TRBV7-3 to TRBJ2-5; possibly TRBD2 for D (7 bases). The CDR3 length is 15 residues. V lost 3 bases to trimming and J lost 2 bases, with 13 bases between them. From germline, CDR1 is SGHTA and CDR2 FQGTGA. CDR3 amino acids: CASSLRGGYQETQYF. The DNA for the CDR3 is TGTGCCAGCAGCTTGAGGGGGGGCTATCAAGAGACCCAGTACTTC.

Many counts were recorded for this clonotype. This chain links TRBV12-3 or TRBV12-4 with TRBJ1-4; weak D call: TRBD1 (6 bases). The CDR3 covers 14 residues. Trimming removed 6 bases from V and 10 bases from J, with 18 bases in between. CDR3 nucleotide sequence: TGTGCCAGCAGCTTGGACAGCTGGACGGGAAAACTGTTTTTT. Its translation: CASSLDSWTGKLFF.

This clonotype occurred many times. The CDR3 sequence: CASSRTDISHGYTF. The CDR3 nucleotides are TGTGCCAGCAGTCGGACGGATATTTCCCATGGCTACACCTTC. V usage is TRBV12-3 or TRBV12-4 and J usage is TRBJ1-2; D is undetermined. The CDR3 is 14 amino acids. V lost 5 bases and J lost 6, with 16 bases in between.

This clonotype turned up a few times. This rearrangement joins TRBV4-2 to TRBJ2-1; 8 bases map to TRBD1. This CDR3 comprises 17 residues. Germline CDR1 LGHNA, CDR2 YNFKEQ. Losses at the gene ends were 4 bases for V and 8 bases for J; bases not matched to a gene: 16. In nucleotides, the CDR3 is TGTGCCAGCAGCCTCAGAGGAGGCAGGGGGCATCTGGATGAGCAGTTCTTC. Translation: CASSLRGGRGHLDEQFF.

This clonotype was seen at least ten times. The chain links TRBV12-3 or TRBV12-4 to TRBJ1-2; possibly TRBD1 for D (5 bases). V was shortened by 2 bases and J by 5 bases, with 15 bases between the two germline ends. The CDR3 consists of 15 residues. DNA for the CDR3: TGTGCCAGCAGTTTATTGGTTGGGGGGATGTATGGCTACACCTTC. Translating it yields CASSLLVGGMYGYTF.

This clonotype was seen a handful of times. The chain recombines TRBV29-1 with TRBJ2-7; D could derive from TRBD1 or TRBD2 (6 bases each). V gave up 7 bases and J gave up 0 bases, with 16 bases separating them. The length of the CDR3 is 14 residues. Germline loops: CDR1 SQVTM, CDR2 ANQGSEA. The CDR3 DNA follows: TGCAGCGCAATACAGGGACTCAGCTCCTACGAGCAGTACTTC. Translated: CSAIQGLSSYEQYF.

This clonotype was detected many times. The chain's CDR3 is CASSLNRMEETQYF. CDR3 bases: TGTGCCAGCAGCTTGAACAGGATGGAGGAGACCCAGTACTTC. The chain carries TRBV5-5 and TRBJ2-5; D may be TRBD1 (5 bases). Germline CDR1 and CDR2: SGHKS and YYEKEE (reference sequence). This CDR3 contains 14 residues. Trimming removed 1 base from V and 5 bases from J, with 12 bases in between.

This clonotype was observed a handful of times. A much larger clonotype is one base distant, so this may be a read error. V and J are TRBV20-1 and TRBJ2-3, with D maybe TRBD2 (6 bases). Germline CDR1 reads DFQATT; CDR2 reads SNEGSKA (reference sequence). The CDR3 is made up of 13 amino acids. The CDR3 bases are TGCGGTGCGGTGGGGCTAGCGAGAGATACGCAGTATTTT. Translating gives CGAVGLARDTQYF.